The T cell receptor beta chain described here comes from a study of T-cell reconstitution after alpha-beta-depleted transplantation in children. Study-level points and caveats: There were reportedly several hundred expanded graft clones from which alpha-beta T cells came about two months after transplant. T-cell numbers and diversity, one year after transplant, stemmed largely from T cells that were newly produced. From surviving recipient T cells and thymic progenitors came the high day-60 TCRbeta diversity observed in some patients.

The library targeted TCRbeta and was prepared with unique molecular identifiers. TCRdb called the PCR reads again in MiXCR, with one record for every CDR3 protein. The repertoire holds 150,000 to 200,000 distinct CDR3 sequences, with 5% to 7.5% as singletons. This clonotype was recorded at least ten times. The antigen is unknown. The CDR3 extends over 12 amino acids. V was shortened by 3 bases and J by 5 bases, with 10 bases between the two germline ends. CDR1 and CDR2 (germline): DFQATT, SNEGSKA (reference sequence). This specimen consisted of PBMCs, obtained before TCRalphabeta/CD19-depleted stem cell transplant. The receptor's source is a girl under three years old with combined immunodeficiency, due to receive a stem cell transplant. This chain links TRBV20-1 with TRBJ2-5; no definite D call. The CDR3: CSASVPRETQYF. The CDR3 nucleotides are TGCAGTGCTAGTGTACCTCGGGAGACCCAGTACTTC.